This TCR beta chain is drawn from a study of OX40 agonist ivuxolimab in advanced cancers. Clones were read by immunoSEQ multiplex PCR, and TCRdb kept only the in-frame ones, dropping some. The sample contains about 62,000 clones, about four fifths of which appear only once. As concerns this clone: Its antigen is not known.

V was shortened by 0 bases and J by 6 bases, with 6 bases between the two germline ends. There are 11 residues in the CDR3. The germline CDR1 and CDR2 sequences are GTSNPN and SVGIG (reference sequence). Study-level results: Fewer expanded clones were found on average in CD4+ than in CD8+ T cells.

This chain links TRBV30 with TRBJ2-7; D remains ambiguous. Sequences were derived from CD4+ or CD8+ T cells sorted from blood, sampled in a trial of the OX40 agonist ivuxolimab. This receptor was taken from an adult with an advanced solid tumor such as melanoma, head and neck, liver or kidney cancer. The CDR3 loop reads CAWSVRTEQYF. The CDR3, as DNA: TGTGCCTGGAGTGTAAGAACCGAGCAGTACTTC.